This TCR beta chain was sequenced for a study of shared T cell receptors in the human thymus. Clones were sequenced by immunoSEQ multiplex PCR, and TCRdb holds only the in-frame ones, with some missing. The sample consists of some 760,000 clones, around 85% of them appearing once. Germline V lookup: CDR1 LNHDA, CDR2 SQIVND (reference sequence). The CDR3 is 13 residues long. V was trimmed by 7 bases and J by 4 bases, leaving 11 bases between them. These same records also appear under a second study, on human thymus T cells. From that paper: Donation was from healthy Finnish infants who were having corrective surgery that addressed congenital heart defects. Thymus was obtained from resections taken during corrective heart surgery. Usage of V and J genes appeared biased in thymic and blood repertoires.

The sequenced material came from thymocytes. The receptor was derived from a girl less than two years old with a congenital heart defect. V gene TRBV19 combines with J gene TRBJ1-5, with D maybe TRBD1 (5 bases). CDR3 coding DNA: TGTGCCAGTATTCCGGGGGGGAATCAGCCCCAGCATTTT. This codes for CASIPGGNQPQHF. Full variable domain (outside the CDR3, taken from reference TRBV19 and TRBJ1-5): DGGITQSPKYLFRKEGQNVTLSCEQNLNHDAMYWYRQDPGQGLRLIYYSQIVNDFQKGDIAEGYSVSREKKESFPLTVTSAQKNPTAFYLCASIPGGNQPQHFGDGTRLSIL.